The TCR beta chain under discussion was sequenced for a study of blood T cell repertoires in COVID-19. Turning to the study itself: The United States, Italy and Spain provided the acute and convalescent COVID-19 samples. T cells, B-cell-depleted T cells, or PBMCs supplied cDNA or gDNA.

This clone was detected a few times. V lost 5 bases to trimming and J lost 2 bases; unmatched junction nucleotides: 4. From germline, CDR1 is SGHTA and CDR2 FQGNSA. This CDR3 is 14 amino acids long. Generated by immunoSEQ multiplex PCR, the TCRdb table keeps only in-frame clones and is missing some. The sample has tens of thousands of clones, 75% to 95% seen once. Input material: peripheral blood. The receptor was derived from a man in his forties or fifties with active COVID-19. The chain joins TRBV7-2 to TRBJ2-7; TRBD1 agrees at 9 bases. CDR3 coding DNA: TGTGCCAGCAGCCTGTGGACAGGGGCCTACGAGCAGTACTTC. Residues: CASSLWTGAYEQYF.